This T cell receptor (beta chain) is from a study of blood T cell repertoires in COVID-19. Turning to the study itself: Sites in the United States, Italy and Spain provided acute and convalescent COVID-19 samples. PBMCs, B-cell-depleted T cells, or T cells were the source of the cDNA or gDNA that made up the material.

As handled by the study authors: Quantification of nucleated cells was approximated via reference gene primer amplification. Method: immunoSEQ multiplex PCR; TCRdb's copy keeps in-frame clones and lacks some. For V, J and clone size, that table is used; D and trimming come from the DNA. The sample comprises around 53,000 clones, around nine tenths of which are singletons, and about 6.8% rests with the top ten. The CDR3 has 16 amino acids. Germline V gene sequence: CDR1 LNHDA, CDR2 SQIVND (reference sequence). The V segment lost 1 base and the J segment 3 bases; nucleotides outside the gene matches: 5.

This chain joins TRBV19 and TRBJ1-5, with 8 bases matching TRBD1. Sequences were obtained from peripheral blood. This receptor was identified in a woman aged 55-69 years with COVID-19, enrolled during active disease. The CDR3 reads CASSIGTGISNQPQHF. The CDR3 coding sequence is TGTGCCAGTAGTATAGGGACAGGGATATCCAATCAGCCCCAGCATTTT.